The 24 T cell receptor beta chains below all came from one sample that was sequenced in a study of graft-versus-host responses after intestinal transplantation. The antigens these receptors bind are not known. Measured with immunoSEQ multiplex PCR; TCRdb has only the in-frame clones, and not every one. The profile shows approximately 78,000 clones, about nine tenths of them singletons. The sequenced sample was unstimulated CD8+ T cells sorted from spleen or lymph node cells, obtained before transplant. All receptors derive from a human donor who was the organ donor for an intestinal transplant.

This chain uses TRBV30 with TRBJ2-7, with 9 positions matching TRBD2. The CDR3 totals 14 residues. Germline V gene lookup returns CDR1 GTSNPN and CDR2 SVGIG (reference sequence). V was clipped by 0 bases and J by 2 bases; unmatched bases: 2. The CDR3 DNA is TGTGCCTGGAGTGTCCTAGCGGGACCCTACGAGCAGTACTTC. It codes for CAWSVLAGPYEQYF.

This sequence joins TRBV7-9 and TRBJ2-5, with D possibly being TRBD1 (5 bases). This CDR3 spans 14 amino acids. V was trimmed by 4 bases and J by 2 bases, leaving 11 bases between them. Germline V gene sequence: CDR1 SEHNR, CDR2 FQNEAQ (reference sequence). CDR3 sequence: CASSSTVLQETQYF. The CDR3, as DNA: TGTGCCAGCAGCTCGACAGTGCTTCAAGAGACCCAGTACTTC.

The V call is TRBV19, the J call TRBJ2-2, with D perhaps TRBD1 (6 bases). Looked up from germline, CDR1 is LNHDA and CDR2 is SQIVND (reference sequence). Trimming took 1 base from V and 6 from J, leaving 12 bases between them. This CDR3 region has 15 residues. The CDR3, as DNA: TGTGCCAGTAGTATAGCGCCAGGGGCGGCCGGGGAGCTGTTTTTT. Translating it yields CASSIAPGAAGELFF. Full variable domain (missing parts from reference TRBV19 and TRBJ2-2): DGGITQSPKYLFRKEGQNVTLSCEQNLNHDAMYWYRQDPGQGLRLIYYSQIVNDFQKGDIAEGYSVSREKKESFPLTVTSAQKNPTAFYLCASSIAPGAAGELFFGEGSRLTVL.

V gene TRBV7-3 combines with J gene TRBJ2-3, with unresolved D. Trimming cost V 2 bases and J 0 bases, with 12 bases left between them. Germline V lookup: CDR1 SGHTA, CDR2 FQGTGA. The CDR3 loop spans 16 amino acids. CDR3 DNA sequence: TGTGCCAGCAGCTTATCGGCGGCATCTAGCACAGATACGCAGTATTTT. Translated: CASSLSAASSTDTQYF.

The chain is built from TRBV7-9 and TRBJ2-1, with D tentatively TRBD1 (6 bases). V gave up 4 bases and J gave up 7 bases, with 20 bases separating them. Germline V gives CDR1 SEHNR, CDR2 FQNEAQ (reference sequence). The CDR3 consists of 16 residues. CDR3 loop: CASSSRTVNQFNEQFF. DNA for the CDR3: TGTGCCAGCAGCTCCCGGACAGTTAATCAATTTAATGAGCAGTTCTTC.

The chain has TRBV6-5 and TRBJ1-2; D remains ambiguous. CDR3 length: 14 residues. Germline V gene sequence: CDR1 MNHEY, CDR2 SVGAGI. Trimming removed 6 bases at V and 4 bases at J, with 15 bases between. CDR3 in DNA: TGTGCCAGCAGCGGACCTTCTGTAGGCTATGGCTACACCTTC. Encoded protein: CASSGPSVGYGYTF.

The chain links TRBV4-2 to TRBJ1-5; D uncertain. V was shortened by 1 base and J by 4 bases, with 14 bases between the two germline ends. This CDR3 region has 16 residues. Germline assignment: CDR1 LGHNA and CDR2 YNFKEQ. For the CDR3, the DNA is TGTGCCAGCAGCCAAGCAACAACAGAATTAAATCAGCCCCAGCATTTT. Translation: CASSQATTELNQPQHF.

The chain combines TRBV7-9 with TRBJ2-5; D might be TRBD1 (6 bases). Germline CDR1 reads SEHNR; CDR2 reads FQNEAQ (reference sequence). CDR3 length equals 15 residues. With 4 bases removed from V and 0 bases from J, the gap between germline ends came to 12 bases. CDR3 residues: CASSSPTGYQETQYF. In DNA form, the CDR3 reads TGTGCCAGCAGCTCTCCCACAGGGTACCAAGAGACCCAGTACTTC.

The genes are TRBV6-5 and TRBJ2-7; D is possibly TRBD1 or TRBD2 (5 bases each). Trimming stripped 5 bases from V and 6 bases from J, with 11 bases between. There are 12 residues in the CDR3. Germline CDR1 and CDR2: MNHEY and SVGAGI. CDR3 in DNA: TGTGCCAGCAGTGATGGGACCGGCGAGCAGTACTTC. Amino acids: CASSDGTGEQYF.

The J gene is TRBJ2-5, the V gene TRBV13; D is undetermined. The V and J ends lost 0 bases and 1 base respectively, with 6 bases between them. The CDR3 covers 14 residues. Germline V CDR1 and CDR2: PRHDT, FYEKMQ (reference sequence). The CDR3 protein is CASSLGLVQETQYF. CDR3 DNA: TGTGCCAGCAGCTTAGGACTGGTCCAAGAGACCCAGTACTTC.

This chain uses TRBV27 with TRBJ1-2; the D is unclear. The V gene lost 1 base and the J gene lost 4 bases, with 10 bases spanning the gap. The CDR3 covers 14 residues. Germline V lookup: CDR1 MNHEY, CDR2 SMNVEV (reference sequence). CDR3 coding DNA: TGTGCCAGCAGTTTATTCCCGGACTTCTATGGCTACACCTTC. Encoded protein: CASSLFPDFYGYTF.

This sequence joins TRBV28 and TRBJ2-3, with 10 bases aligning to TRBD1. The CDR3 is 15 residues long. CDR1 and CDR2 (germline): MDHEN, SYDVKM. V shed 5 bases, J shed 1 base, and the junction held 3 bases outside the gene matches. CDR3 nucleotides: TGTGCCAGCAGTCTTGGGACAGGGGGCACAGATACGCAGTATTTT. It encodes CASSLGTGGTDTQYF.

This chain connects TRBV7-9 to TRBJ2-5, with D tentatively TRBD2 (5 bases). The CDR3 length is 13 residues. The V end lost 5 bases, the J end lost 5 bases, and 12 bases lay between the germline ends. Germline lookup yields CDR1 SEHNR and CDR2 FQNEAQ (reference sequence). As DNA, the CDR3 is TGTGCCAGCAGCATGATGAGGGAGGAGACCCAGTACTTC. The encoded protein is CASSMMREETQYF.

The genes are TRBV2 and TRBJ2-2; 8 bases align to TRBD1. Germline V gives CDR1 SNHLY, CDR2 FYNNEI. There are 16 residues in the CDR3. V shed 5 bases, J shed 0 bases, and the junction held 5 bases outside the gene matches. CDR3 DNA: TGTGCCAGCAGTAGTCCGGGACAGGCGAACACCGGGGAGCTGTTTTTT. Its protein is CASSSPGQANTGELFF.

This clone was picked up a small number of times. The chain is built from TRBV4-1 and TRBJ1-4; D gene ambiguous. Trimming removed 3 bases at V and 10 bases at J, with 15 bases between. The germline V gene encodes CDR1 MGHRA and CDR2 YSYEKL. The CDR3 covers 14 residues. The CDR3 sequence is CASSHVLVGGKLFF. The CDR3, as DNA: TGCGCCAGCAGCCACGTACTAGTCGGAGGAAAACTGTTTTTT.

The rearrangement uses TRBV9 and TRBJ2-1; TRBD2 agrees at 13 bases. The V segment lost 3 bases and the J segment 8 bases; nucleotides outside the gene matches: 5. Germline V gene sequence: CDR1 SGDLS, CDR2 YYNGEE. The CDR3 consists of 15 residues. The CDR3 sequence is CASSATSGGADEQFF. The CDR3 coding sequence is TGTGCCAGCAGCGCCACTAGCGGGGGGGCCGATGAGCAGTTCTTC. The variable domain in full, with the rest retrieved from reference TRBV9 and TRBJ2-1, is DSGVTQTPKHLITATGQRVTLRCSPRSGDLSVYWYQQSLDQGLQFLIQYYNGEERAKGNILERFSAQQFPDLHSELNLSSLELGDSALYFCASSATSGGADEQFFGPGTRLTVL.

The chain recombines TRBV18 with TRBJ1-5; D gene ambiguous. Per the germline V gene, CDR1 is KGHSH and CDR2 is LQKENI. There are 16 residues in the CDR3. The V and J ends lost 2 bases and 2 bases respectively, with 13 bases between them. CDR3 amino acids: CASSPMGFYGNQPQHF. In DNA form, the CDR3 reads TGTGCCAGCTCACCAATGGGGTTTTATGGCAATCAGCCCCAGCATTTT.

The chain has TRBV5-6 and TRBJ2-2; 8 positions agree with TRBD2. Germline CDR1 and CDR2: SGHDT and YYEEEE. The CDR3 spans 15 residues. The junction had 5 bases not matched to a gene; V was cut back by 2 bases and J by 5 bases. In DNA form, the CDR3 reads TGTGCCAGCAGCTTCCGGGGGGGCGTGACCGGGGAGCTGTTTTTT. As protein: CASSFRGGVTGELFF.

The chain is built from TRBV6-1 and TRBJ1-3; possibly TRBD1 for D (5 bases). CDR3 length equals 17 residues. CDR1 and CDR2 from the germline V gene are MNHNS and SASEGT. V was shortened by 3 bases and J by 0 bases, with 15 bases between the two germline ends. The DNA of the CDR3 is TGTGCCAGCAGTGAGGGACCCGAGGGCGGCTCTGGAAACACCATATATTTT. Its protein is CASSEGPEGGSGNTIYF.

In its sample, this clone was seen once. CDR3 protein: CASSYLNGELFF. The CDR3 region has the DNA TGTGCCAGCAGTTACTTAAACGGGGAGCTGTTTTTT. This rearrangement joins TRBV6-6 to TRBJ2-2; the D is unclear. V lost 1 base and J 7 bases, leaving 4 bases between the germline ends. Germline V lookup: CDR1 MNHNY, CDR2 SVGAGI (reference sequence). This CDR3 is built from 12 residues.

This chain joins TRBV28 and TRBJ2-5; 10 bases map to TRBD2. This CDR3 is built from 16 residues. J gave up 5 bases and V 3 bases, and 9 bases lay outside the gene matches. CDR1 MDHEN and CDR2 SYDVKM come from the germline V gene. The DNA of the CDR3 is TGTGCCAGCAGTTTCCCGGCTAGCGGGGGCCGGGAGACCCAGTACTTC. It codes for CASSFPASGGRETQYF.

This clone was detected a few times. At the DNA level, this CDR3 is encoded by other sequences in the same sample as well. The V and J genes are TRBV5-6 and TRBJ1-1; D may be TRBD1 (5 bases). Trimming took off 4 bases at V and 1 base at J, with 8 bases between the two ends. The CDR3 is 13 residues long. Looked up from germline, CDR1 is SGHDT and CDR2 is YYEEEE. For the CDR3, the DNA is TGTGCCAGCAGCCTGACAGAGAACACTGAAGCTTTCTTT. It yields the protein CASSLTENTEAFF.

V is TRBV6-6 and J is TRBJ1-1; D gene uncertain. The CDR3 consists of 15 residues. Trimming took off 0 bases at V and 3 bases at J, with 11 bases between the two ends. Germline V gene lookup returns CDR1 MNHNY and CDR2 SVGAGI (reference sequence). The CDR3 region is CASSYSAVLDTEAFF. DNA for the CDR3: TGTGCCAGCAGTTACTCGGCGGTTCTTGACACTGAAGCTTTCTTT.

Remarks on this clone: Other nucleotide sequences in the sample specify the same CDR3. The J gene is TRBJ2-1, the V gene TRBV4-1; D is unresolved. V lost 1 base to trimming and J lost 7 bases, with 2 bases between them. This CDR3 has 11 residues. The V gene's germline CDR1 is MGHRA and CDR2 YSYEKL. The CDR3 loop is CASSQGNEQFF. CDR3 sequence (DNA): TGCGCCAGCAGCCAAGGAAATGAGCAGTTCTTC.